The entry below describes one T cell receptor (beta chain). Its target is unknown. The sample originates from a study of cytotoxic CD8 clonotypes in ibrutinib-treated CLL. With 5 bases removed from V and 8 bases from J, the gap between germline ends came to 18 bases. The CDR3 runs to 14 residues. Germline V gene lookup returns CDR1 MDHEN and CDR2 SYDVKM. The assay was immunoSEQ multiplex PCR, and TCRdb's table has in-frame clones only and misses some. The sample holds fewer than 150,000 clones, around 80% seen once. Frozen PBMC stocks contributed roughly 2 micrograms of genomic DNA to the TCR beta libraries. General observations from the study: The study found public clonotypes uncommon, contracting or stable on treatment. The study found baseline clonality above age-matched healthy donors, tracking circulating CD8+ T-cell counts.

The sample was PBMCs, taken after 24 months of ibrutinib treatment. The sequence came from a human donor with chronic lymphocytic leukemia. The chain uses TRBV28 and TRBJ1-1; D is undetermined. CDR3 in DNA: TGTGCCAGCAGTCCCCGGGAGGGTTGGAGAGAAGCTTTCTTT. Residues: CASSPREGWREAFF.